This T cell receptor (beta chain) stems from a study of T-cell reconstitution after alpha-beta-depleted transplantation in children. Unique molecular identifiers were built into the TCRbeta library. TCRdb used MiXCR to reprocess the PCR reads, holding one entry per CDR3 protein. The sample has nearly 550,000 distinct CDR3 sequences; 15% to 20% are singletons. This clonotype appeared a few times. The V gene lost 4 bases and the J gene lost 2 bases, with 19 bases spanning the gap. Germline CDR1 and CDR2: SGHTS and YDEGEE. The CDR3 is made up of 16 amino acids. This chain links TRBV5-8 with TRBJ2-7, with a possible D match to TRBD2 (5 bases). The sequence derives from a human donor who donated a stem cell graft to a child with acute lymphoblastic leukemia. The specimen comprised PBMCs from the stem cell graft donor, sampled from the stem cell graft. CDR3 sequence reads: CASSPGVALLTYEQYF. Here the CDR3 DNA reads TGTGCCAGCAGCCCCGGGGTAGCCCTACTAACCTACGAGCAGTACTTC.